This T cell receptor (beta chain) was captured by sequencing in a study of blood T cells in healthy people across ages. Findings of the study overall: Aged donors had fewer naive CD4+ cells and lower diversity than long-lived donors.

Samples each yielded at least 6 micrograms of total RNA. CDR1 is SGHTA, CDR2 FQGNSA, per germline. V lost 4 bases to trimming and J lost 5 bases, with 11 bases between them. The CDR3 contains 13 residues. Combining a sample-barcoded 5' primer with a J-beta primer mix, a second PCR ran for 7 to 11 cycles. TCRdb re-called the 5' RACE reads through MiXCR, storing one row per CDR3 protein. This repertoire shows over 1,500,000 distinct CDR3 sequences, roughly two fifths found once; its top ten account for roughly 24%. Comments on this clonotype: Its antigen remains unknown.

What was sequenced was blood. The chain links TRBV7-2 to TRBJ2-5; the D is unclear. This TCR came from a human donor in good health. The CDR3: CASSSLMTETQYF. CDR3 DNA sequence: TGTGCCAGCAGCTCCTTGATGACGGAGACCCAGTACTTC.